These 13 T cell receptor beta chains originate from one sample sequenced in a study of shared clonotypes between healthy human individuals. Naive CD8 cells comprised CD45RO-negative, CCR7-positively selected cells, excluding terminally differentiated effector memory CD45RA+ cells. The assay was immunoSEQ multiplex PCR, and TCRdb's table has in-frame clones only and misses some. The data contain about 2.1 million clones, approximately 94% of them singletons. The sample taken for sequencing was naive CD8+ T cells from PBMCs. These receptors were taken from a man in his late teens or twenties in good health. Some clones in this sample may be carry-over from other donors' samples.

The genes are TRBV6-6 and TRBJ2-7; perhaps TRBD2 as D (5 bases). The V end was cut by 7 bases, the J end by 5 bases, with 15 bases between. The CDR3 totals 13 residues. Germline CDR1 and CDR2: MNHNY and SVGAGI (reference sequence). This CDR3 reads CASTTSQIHEQYF. The DNA of the CDR3 is TGTGCCAGCACCACTAGTCAAATCCACGAGCAGTACTTC.

The V gene is TRBV19, the J gene TRBJ1-1, with 9 bases that match TRBD1. Germline-derived CDR1 and CDR2 are LNHDA and SQIVND (reference sequence). The trim removed 6 bases at V and 6 bases at J, leaving 5 bases unmatched. The CDR3 is 13 amino acids. The CDR3 coding sequence is TGTGCCAGTAGATGGGGGGACAGGGCTGAAGCTTTCTTT. Protein sequence: CASRWGDRAEAFF.

The chain carries TRBV7-8 and TRBJ1-5; TRBD1 agrees at 7 bases. This CDR3 contains 17 residues. With 2 bases clipped from V and 2 bases from J, the junction kept 9 bases outside the gene matches. Germline-derived CDR1 and CDR2 are SGHVS and FQNEAQ. The CDR3 reads CASSLRQGVYGNQPQHF. CDR3 DNA: TGTGCCAGCAGCTTAAGGCAGGGGGTGTATGGCAATCAGCCCCAGCATTTT.

In its sample, this clone was seen a few times. The genes are TRBV9 and TRBJ2-1, with 7 bases fitting TRBD2. The germline gives CDR1 SGDLS, CDR2 YYNGEE. V was clipped by 4 bases and J by 6 bases; unmatched bases: 10. This CDR3 is built from 15 residues. The CDR3 DNA reads TGTGCCAGCAGCCCCTCTGAGCGGGATCGCAATGAGCAGTTCTTC. Its protein is CASSPSERDRNEQFF.

In regard to this clone: Other DNA sequences in this specimen translate into the identical CDR3. V is TRBV9 and J is TRBJ2-3; D may be TRBD2 (6 bases). CDR3 length equals 16 residues. Trimming took 1 base from V and 4 from J, leaving 16 bases between them. Germline V gene sequence: CDR1 SGDLS, CDR2 YYNGEE. The DNA for the CDR3 is TGTGCCAGCAGCGTATACGTGGGAGGAGGGGCAGATACGCAGTATTTT. Protein: CASSVYVGGGADTQYF.

With respect to this clone: The junction departs from germline at one end; a sequencing error may be responsible. The chain couples TRBV2 to TRBJ2-1; 9 bases agree with TRBD1. This CDR3 spans 13 amino acids. Germline CDR1 is SNHLY and CDR2 is FYNNEI. CDR3 nucleotides: TGTGCCGGCAGACAGGGGGGATGGAATGAGCAGTTCTTC. This sequence encodes CAGRQGGWNEQFF.

The rearrangement joins TRBV5-6 to TRBJ1-2; TRBD1 might be the D (5 bases). The CDR3 has 14 amino acids. Germline V gene sequence: CDR1 SGHDT, CDR2 YYEEEE. Trimming took off 2 bases at V and 6 bases at J, with 14 bases between the two ends. Here the CDR3 reads CASSFGGRGDGYTF. DNA of the CDR3: TGTGCCAGCAGCTTCGGGGGAAGAGGAGATGGCTACACCTTC. The full variable domain, rest sourced from reference TRBV5-6 and TRBJ1-2, is DAGVTQSPTHLIKTRGQQVTLRCSPKSGHDTVSWYQQALGQGPQFIFQYYEEEERQRGNFPDRFSGHQFPNYSSELNVNALLLGDSALYLCASSFGGRGDGYTFGSGTRLTVV.

The chain carries TRBV4-2 and TRBJ2-7, with 10 positions matching TRBD2. CDR1 LGHNA and CDR2 YNFKEQ come from the germline V gene. The V gene end was trimmed by 2 bases and the J gene end by 8 bases; junction bases not matched to a gene: 9. CDR3 length: 15 residues. The CDR3 is CASSQPLAGDLQQYF. The CDR3 DNA is TGTGCCAGCAGCCAACCCCTAGCGGGAGACCTGCAGCAGTACTTC.

The rearrangement joins TRBV27 to TRBJ1-5; D remains unclear. Germline V gene sequence: CDR1 MNHEY, CDR2 SMNVEV (reference sequence). The CDR3 runs 13 residues. The ends were cut back, 5 bases at V and 5 bases at J, with 10 bases in the middle. In DNA form, the CDR3 reads TGTGCCAGCAGTCCGTATGAAGATCAGCCCCAGCATTTT. Translating it yields CASSPYEDQPQHF.

The V gene is TRBV7-2, the J gene TRBJ1-2, with D possibly TRBD1 on 5 matching bases. Trimming left V 6 bases short and J 8 bases short, with 34 bases between. From germline, CDR1 is SGHTA and CDR2 FQGNSA. The CDR3 totals 19 residues. The CDR3 here is CASRPSPFSDGGQGGGYTF. DNA for the CDR3: TGTGCCAGCAGACCTTCCCCTTTTTCGGACGGCGGTCAGGGCGGAGGCTACACCTTC.

This CDR3 is CSARKDTQYF. The CDR3 DNA reads TGCAGTGCTAGGAAAGATACGCAGTATTTT. The chain couples TRBV20-1 to TRBJ2-3, with D uncertain. Per germline, CDR1 DFQATT and CDR2 SNEGSKA (reference sequence). The CDR3 consists of 10 residues. V was clipped by 3 bases and J by 5 bases, with 3 bases between them.

In nucleotides, the CDR3 is TGTGCCAGCAGCCCCGGCGGACAGGGGGCCTCCTACGAGCAGTACTTC. Translating gives CASSPGGQGASYEQYF. The V gene is TRBV11-2, the J gene TRBJ2-7, with TRBD1 matching over 11 bases. Germline CDR1 is SGHAT and CDR2 is FQNNGV. V shed 5 bases, J shed 0 bases, and the junction held 6 bases outside the gene matches. This CDR3 has 16 amino acids.

This clone was counted once. Germline is not matched at one junction end, which may reflect a read error. This chain uses TRBV14 with TRBJ2-7; TRBD1 matches 8 bases. The germline CDR1 and CDR2 sequences are SGHDN and FVKESK. The CDR3 contains 12 residues. CDR3 in DNA: TGTGCCAGCAGATCAACAGGGGGACAAGCTAACTTC. This encodes CASRSTGGQANF.